This record concerns one T cell receptor beta chain sequence. The data originate from a study of blood T cell repertoires in COVID-19. In the study overall: Whether acute or convalescent, the COVID-19 samples came from the United States, Italy and Spain. T cells, B-cell-depleted T cells, or PBMCs provided the cDNA or gDNA that served as material.

Per the original data handling: Amplification with reference gene primers provided the estimates of nucleated cell counts. The assay was immunoSEQ multiplex PCR, and TCRdb's table has in-frame clones only and misses some. The DNA was the basis for D and trimming; V, J and clone size are from that table. Of over 130,000 clones listed, around 85% were seen once; the top ten hold around 3%. The CDR3 runs 16 residues. Germline V lookup: CDR1 SGHNT, CDR2 YYREEE (reference sequence). After removal of 3 bases from V and 10 bases from J, the junction contained 11 bases not matched to a gene. The chain carries TRBV5-4 and TRBJ1-6, with 9 bases lining up with TRBD1. What was sequenced was peripheral blood. The sequence came from a middle-aged man with acute or convalescent COVID-19. CDR3 DNA sequence: TGTGCCAGCAGCTCCCTCGGACAGGGGATTTGGTCACCCCTCCACTTT. Translated: CASSSLGQGIWSPLHF.